The present T cell receptor (beta chain) was sequenced within a study of blood T cell repertoires in COVID-19. About the research overall: Researchers got acute and convalescent COVID-19 samples from the United States, Italy and Spain. T cells, B-cell-depleted T cells, or PBMCs provided the cDNA or gDNA that served as material.

The authors' processing: Reference gene primer amplification gave estimated nucleated cell counts. The assay was immunoSEQ multiplex PCR, and TCRdb's table has in-frame clones only and misses some. The V and J calls and the clone size are those of that table, but D and trimming were determined from the DNA. The table lists about 250,000 clones, about 91% of them singletons, with over 1.2% in the top ten. The germline V gene encodes CDR1 MNHEY and CDR2 SMNVEV (reference sequence). The V gene end was trimmed by 3 bases and the J gene end by 4 bases; junction bases not matched to a gene: 5. The CDR3 runs to 15 residues.

The chain recombines TRBV27 with TRBJ1-1; 10 nucleotides agree with TRBD1. Source material: peripheral blood. This clonotype originated in a man aged 80 or over with acute or convalescent COVID-19. The CDR3 sequence is CASSFGQGVGTEAFF. The CDR3 nucleotides are TGTGCCAGCAGTTTCGGACAGGGGGTTGGCACTGAAGCTTTCTTT.